This T cell receptor (beta chain) emerged from a study of vaccination effects on CD4 cells after COVID-19. The wider study: Post-vaccine sampling occurred a median 72 days after the second dose.

Peptide-pool stimulation followed by sequencing identified expanded antigen-specific CD4+ clonotypes in the ViraFEST assay. Culture lasted under 13 days before CD4+ T cell isolation. The infection with SARS-CoV-2 (confirmed by PCR) occurred in this person between March and December 2020. As their vaccination, participants received two doses of either BNT162b2 or mRNA-1273. Assay: immunoSEQ multiplex PCR; the TCRdb copy retains only in-frame clones and omits some. The sample has over 15,000 clones, 65% to 75% seen once; the top ten hold under 25%. Turning to this clone: What it binds is unknown.

This material consisted of CD4+ T cells from PBMCs cultured with SARS-CoV-2 spike peptides, taken after COVID-19 vaccination. The sequence came from a human donor who had a prior SARS-CoV-2 infection.

CDR3 protein: CASSLVGGEETQYF. The CDR3 nucleotides are TGTGCCAGCAGCTTAGTAGGAGGGGAAGAGACCCAGTACTTC. The V and J genes are TRBV7-2 and TRBJ2-5; possibly TRBD2 for D (6 bases). V was trimmed by 1 base and J by 3 bases, leaving 9 bases between them. CDR3 length equals 14 residues. Germline assignment: CDR1 SGHTA and CDR2 FQGNSA.